The clone carrying this T cell receptor beta chain was picked up a small number of times. Its specificity is unknown. This sample is drawn from a study of beta chain features in type 1 diabetes. Study results and caveats: Type 1 diabetes patients had moderately but significantly shorter TCRB CDR3s in all four CD4+ subsets.

Germline lookup yields CDR1 SGHRS and CDR2 YFSETQ. The CDR3 loop spans 15 amino acids. Between the trimmed V and J ends, which lost 5 bases and 0 bases, there was a span of 12 bases. What was sequenced were expressed TCRB transcripts, since all of the isolated RNA had been reverse transcribed. Using immunoSEQ multiplex PCR, the repertoire was profiled, and TCRdb retains in-frame clones only, with some absent. In the table there are some 660,000 clones, roughly 13% of which are singletons. The specimen sequenced was naive CD4+ T cells from blood. The chain combines TRBV5-1 with TRBJ2-1; no clear D. This sequence originates from a man aged 18-30 years with type 1 diabetes. Here the CDR3 reads CASRSVLSSYNEQFF. The CDR3 DNA follows: TGCGCCAGCAGGTCTGTGTTAAGCTCCTACAATGAGCAGTTCTTC.